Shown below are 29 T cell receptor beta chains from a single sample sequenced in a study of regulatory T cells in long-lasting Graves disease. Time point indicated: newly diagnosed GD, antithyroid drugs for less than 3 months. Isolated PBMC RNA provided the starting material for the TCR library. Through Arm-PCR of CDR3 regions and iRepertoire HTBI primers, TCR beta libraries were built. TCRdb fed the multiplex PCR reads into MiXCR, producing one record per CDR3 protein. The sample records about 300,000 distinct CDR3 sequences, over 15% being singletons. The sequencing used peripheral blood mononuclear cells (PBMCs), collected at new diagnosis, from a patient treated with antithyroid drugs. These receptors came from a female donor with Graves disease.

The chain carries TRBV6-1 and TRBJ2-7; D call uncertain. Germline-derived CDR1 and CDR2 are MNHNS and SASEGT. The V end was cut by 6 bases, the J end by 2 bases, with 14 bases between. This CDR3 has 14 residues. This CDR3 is CASSQYGPTYEQYF. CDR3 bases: TGTGCCAGCAGCCAGTACGGGCCCACCTACGAGCAGTACTTC.

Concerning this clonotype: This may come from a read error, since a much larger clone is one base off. For the CDR3, the DNA is TGCAGTGCTAGAAGGGATATAGGACAGGGCGATACCTACGAGCAGTACTTC. It yields the protein CSARRDIGQGDTYEQYF. V gene TRBV20-1 combines with J gene TRBJ2-7; 8 positions agree with TRBD1. CDR1 and CDR2 (germline): DFQATT, SNEGSKA (reference sequence). Germline trimming cut 2 bases from V and 2 bases from J; bases unmatched to any gene: 14. The length of the CDR3 is 17 residues.

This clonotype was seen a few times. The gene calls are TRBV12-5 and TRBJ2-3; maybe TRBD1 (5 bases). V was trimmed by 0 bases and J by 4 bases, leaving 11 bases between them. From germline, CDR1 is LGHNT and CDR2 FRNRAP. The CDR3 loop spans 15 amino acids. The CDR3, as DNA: TGTGCTAGTGGTTTGGTATGGCCAGGGCCAGATACGCAGTATTTT. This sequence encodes CASGLVWPGPDTQYF.

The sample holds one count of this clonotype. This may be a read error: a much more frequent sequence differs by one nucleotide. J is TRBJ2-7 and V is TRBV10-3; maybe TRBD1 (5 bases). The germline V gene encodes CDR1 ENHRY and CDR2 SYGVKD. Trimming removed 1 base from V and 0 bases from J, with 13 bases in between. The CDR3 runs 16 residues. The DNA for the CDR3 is TGTGCCATCAGTGAGTTATGGACAACGATCTCCTACGAGCAGTACTTC. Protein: CAISELWTTISYEQYF.

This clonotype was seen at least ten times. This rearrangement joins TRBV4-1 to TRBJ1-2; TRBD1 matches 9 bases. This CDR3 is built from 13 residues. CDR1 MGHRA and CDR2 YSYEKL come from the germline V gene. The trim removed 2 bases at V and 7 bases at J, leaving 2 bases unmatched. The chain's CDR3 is CASSQTTGGGYTF. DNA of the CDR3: TGCGCCAGCAGCCAAACGACAGGGGGTGGCTACACCTTC.

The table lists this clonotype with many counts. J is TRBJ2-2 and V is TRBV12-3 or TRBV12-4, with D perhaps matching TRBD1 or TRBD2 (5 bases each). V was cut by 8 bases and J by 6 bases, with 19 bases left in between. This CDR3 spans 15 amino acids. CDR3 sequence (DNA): TGTGCCAGCGGGATCGGGGCGCAAAGTCCCGGGGAGCTGTTTTTT. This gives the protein CASGIGAQSPGELFF.

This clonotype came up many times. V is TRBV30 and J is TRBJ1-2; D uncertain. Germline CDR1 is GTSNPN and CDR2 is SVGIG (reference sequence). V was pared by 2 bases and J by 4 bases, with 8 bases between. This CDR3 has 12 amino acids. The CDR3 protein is CAWSWRTYGYTF. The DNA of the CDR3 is TGTGCCTGGAGTTGGAGAACCTATGGCTACACCTTC.

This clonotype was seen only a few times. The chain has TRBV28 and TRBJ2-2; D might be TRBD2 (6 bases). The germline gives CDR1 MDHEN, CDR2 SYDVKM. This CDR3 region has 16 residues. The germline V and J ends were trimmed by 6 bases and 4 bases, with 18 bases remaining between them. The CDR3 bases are TGTGCCAGCAGCCGGAGGGAGGAGGCGAGCACCGGGGAGCTGTTTTTT. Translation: CASSRREEASTGELFF.

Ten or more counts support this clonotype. The CDR3 is CSAREVTEAFF. For the CDR3, the DNA is TGCAGTGCTAGAGAAGTAACTGAAGCTTTCTTT. The V and J genes are TRBV20-1 and TRBJ1-1; D unresolved. CDR1 is DFQATT and CDR2 is SNEGSKA in the germline V gene (reference sequence). This CDR3 has 11 amino acids. Trimming removed 0 bases at V and 5 bases at J, with 4 bases between.

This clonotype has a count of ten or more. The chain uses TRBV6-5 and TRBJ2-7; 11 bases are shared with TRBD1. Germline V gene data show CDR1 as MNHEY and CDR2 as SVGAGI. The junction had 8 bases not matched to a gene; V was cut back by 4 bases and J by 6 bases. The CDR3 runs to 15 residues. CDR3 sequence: CASSFPGQGAVEQYF. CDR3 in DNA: TGTGCCAGCAGTTTCCCCGGACAGGGGGCTGTCGAGCAGTACTTC.

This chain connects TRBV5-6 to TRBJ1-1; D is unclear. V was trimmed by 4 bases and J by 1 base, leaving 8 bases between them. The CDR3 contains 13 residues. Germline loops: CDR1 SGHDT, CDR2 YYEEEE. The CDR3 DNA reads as TGTGCCAGCAGCCCGTCGTGGAACACTGAAGCTTTCTTT. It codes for CASSPSWNTEAFF.

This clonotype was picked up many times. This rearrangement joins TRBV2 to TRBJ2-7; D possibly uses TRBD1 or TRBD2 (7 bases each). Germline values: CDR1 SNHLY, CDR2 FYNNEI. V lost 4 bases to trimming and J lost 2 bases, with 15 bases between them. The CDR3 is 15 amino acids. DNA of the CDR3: TGTGCCAGCAGTGCCGGGGGAGGGGGCGCCTACGAGCAGTACTTC. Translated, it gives CASSAGGGGAYEQYF.

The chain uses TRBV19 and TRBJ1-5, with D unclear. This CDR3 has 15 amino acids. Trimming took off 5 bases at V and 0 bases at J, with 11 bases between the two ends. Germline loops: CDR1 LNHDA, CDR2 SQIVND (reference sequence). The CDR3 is CASSVMAVSNQPQHF. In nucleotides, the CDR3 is TGTGCCAGTAGTGTGATGGCGGTTAGCAATCAGCCCCAGCATTTT. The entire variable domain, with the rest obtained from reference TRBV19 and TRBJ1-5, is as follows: DGGITQSPKYLFRKEGQNVTLSCEQNLNHDAMYWYRQDPGQGLRLIYYSQIVNDFQKGDIAEGYSVSREKKESFPLTVTSAQKNPTAFYLCASSVMAVSNQPQHFGDGTRLSIL.

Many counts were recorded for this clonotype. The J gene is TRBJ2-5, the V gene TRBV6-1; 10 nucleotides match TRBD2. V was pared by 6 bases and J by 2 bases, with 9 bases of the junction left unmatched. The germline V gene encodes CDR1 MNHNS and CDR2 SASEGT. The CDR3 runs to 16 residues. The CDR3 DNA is TGTGCCAGCAGCCTAGGGACTAGCGCGACTCAAGAGACCCAGTACTTC. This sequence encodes CASSLGTSATQETQYF.

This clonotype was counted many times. The CDR3 loop reads CSATSTAGQGGQYF. In DNA, the CDR3 is TGCAGTGCTACATCAACAGCCGGACAGGGAGGGCAGTATTTT. The chain recombines TRBV20-1 with TRBJ2-3, with 8 bases lining up with TRBD1. With V trimmed by 4 bases and J by 11 bases, 14 bases remained unmatched. The germline gives CDR1 DFQATT, CDR2 SNEGSKA (reference sequence). The CDR3 length is 14 residues.

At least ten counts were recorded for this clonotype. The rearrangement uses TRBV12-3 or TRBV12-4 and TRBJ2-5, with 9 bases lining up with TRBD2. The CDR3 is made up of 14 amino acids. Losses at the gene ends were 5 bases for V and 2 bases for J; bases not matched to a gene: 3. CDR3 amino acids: CASSPRGGQETQYF. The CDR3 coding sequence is TGTGCCAGCAGTCCGCGGGGGGGTCAAGAGACCCAGTACTTC.

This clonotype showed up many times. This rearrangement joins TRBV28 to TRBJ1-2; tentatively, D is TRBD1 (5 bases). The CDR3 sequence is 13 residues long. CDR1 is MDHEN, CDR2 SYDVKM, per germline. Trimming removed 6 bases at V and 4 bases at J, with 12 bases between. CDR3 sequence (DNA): TGTGCCAGCAGAAGACAGTTCCCCTATGGCTACACCTTC. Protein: CASRRQFPYGYTF.

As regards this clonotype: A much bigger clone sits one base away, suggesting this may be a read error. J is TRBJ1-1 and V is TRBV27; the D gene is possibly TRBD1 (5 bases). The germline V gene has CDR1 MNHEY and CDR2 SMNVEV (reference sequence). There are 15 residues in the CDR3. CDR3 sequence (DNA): TGTGCCAGCAGTTTAGCGCCGGGGGGGGAGACTGGAGCTTTCTTT. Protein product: CASSLAPGGETGAFF.

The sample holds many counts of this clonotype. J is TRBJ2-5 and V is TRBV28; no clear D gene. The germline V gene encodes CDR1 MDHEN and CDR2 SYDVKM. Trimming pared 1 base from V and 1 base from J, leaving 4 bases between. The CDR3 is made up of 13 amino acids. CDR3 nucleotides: TGTGCCAGCAGTTTATCCGGCCAAGAGACCCAGTACTTC. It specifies CASSLSGQETQYF.

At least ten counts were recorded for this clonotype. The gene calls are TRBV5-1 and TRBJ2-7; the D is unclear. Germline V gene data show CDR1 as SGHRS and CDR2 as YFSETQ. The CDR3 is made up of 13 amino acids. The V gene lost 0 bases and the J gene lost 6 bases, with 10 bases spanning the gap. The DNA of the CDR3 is TGCGCCAGCAGCTTGGGACAAGGTATCGAGCAGTACTTC. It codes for CASSLGQGIEQYF.

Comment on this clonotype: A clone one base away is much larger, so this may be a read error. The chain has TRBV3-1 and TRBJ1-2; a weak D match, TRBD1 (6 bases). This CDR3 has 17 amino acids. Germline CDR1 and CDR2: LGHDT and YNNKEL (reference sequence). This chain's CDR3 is CASSQDPYRDLNYGYAF. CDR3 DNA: TGTGCCAGCAGCCAAGATCCCTACAGGGACCTTAACTATGGCTACGCCTTC.

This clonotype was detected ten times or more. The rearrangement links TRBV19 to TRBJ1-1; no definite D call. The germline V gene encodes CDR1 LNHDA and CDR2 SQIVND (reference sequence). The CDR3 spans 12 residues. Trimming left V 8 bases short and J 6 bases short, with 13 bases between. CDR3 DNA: TGTGCCAGTGGAATGAGGAGGGCTGAAGCTTTCTTT. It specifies CASGMRRAEAFF.

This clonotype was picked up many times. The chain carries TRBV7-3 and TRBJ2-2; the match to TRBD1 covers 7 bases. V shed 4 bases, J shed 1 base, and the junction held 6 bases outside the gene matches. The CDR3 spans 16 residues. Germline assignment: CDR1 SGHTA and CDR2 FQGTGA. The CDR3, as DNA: TGTGCCAGCAGCTCACCGGGACAGTTGAACACCGGGGAGCTGTTTTTT. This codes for CASSSPGQLNTGELFF.

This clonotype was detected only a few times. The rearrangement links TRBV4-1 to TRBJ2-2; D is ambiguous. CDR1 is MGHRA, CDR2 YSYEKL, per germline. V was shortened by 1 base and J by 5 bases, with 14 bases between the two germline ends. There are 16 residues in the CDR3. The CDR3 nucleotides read TGCGCCAGCAGCCAAGCCGGGCTAGATTCAACCGGGGAGCTGTTTTTT. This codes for CASSQAGLDSTGELFF.

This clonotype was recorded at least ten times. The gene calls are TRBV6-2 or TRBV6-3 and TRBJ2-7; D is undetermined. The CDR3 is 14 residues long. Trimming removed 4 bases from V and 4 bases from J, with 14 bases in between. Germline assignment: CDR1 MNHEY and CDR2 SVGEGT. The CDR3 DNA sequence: TGTGCCAGCAGTTTGAAACCCACCCCGTACGAGCAGTACTTC. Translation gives CASSLKPTPYEQYF.

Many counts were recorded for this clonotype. The CDR3 sequence is CASSLVSRGQNEQFF. CDR3 sequence (DNA): TGTGCCAGCAGTTTAGTCTCTCGGGGACAAAATGAGCAGTTCTTC. This chain connects TRBV12-3 or TRBV12-4 to TRBJ2-1, with D possibly matching TRBD1 (6 bases). CDR3 length equals 15 residues. The ends were cut back, 1 base at V and 7 bases at J, with 14 bases in the middle.

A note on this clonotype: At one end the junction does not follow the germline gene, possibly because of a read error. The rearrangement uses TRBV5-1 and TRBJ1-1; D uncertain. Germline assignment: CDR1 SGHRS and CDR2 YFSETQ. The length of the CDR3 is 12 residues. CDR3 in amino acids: CVSSLGYTEAFF. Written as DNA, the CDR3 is TGCGTCAGCAGCTTGGGCTACACTGAAGCTTTCTTT.

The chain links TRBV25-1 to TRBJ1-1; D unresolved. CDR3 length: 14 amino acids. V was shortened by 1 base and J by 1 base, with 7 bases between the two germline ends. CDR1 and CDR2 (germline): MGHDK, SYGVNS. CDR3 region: CASSESRQNTEAFF. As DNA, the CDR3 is TGTGCCAGCAGTGAATCGAGGCAGAACACTGAAGCTTTCTTT.

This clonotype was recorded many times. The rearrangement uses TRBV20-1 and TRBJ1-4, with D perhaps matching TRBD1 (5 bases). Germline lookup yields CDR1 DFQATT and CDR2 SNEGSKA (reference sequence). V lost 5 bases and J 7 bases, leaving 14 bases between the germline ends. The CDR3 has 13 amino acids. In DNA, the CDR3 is TGCAGTGCTTTATCGGGGGGTAGTGAAAAACTGTTTTTT. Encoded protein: CSALSGGSEKLFF.